Listed below are T cell receptor beta chains from one sample, sequenced in a study of T cell repertoires in cytomegalovirus infection. TCRdb fed the reads into MiXCR, producing one record per CDR3 protein. The sample records about 310,000 distinct CDR3 sequences, around 10% being singletons. Sequenced: PBMCs. Receptors were obtained from a human donor in good health (CMV status not recorded). Some clones in this sample may be carry-over from other donors' samples. Both conserved end residues are part of each CDR3. The D gene is left open where the match is weak. The size of a clone is reported for some rows only, either as once, few or many, or as a class for expanded clones.

abundance	v_gene	len	j_gene	d_gene	CDR3nt	CDR3aa
NA	TRBV11-2	16	TRBJ2-5	NA	TGTGCCAGCAGCTCGAAACTAGACCCCACGGGAGAGACCCAGTACTTC	CASSSKLDPTGETQYF
many	TRBV20-1	14	TRBJ1-5	NA	TGCAGTGCCGTAGAGGGAGGGGGCAATCAGCCCCAGCATTTT	CSAVEGGGNQPQHF
many	TRBV7-8	14	TRBJ1-6	NA	TGTGCCAGCAGCTCTTCTCCGGCCAATTCACCCCTCCACTTT	CASSSSPANSPLHF
NA	TRBV5-1	18	TRBJ2-5	NA	TGCGCCAGCAGCCCCAGGGACTACGGGGGCAGGTACCAAGAGACCCAGTACTTC	CASSPRDYGGRYQETQYF
NA	TRBV12-3/TRBV12-4	13	TRBJ2-1	NA	TGTGCCAGCAGTGGCTTGTCTGCTAATGAGCAGTTCTTC	CASSGLSANEQFF
many	TRBV7-8	17	TRBJ2-5	NA	TGTGCCAGCAGCTCGCCAATACAGGAACAGTACCAAGAGACCCAGTACTTC	CASSSPIQEQYQETQYF
NA	TRBV7-9	16	TRBJ2-1	TRBD1	TGTGCCAGCAGCTTAGCGGGGACAGGGGTTTACAATGAGCAGTTCTTC	CASSLAGTGVYNEQFF
few	TRBV29-1	13	TRBJ2-2	NA	TGCAGCGTGGGACATATTAACACCGGGGAGCTGTTTTTT	CSVGHINTGELFF
many	TRBV24-1	13	TRBJ1-1	NA	TGTGCCACCAGTGATTTGGGATACCAGAATCGATTCTTT	CATSDLGYQNRFF
many	TRBV4-3	15	TRBJ1-1	NA	TGCGCCAGCAGCCAAGAGTCAACAGGTCGAACTGAAGCTTTCTTT	CASSQESTGRTEAFF
many	TRBV7-2	20	TRBJ2-5	TRBD2	TGTGCCAGCAGCCCCCACATCCGGCTAGCGGGGGGGCCCCTACCGGAGACCCAGTACTTC	CASSPHIRLAGGPLPETQYF
NA	TRBV7-2	16	TRBJ2-2	NA	TGTTCCAGCAGCCCGAGACAGTTTCCGACCACCGGGGAGCTGTTTTTT	CSSSPRQFPTTGELFF
many	TRBV29-1	14	TRBJ1-1	TRBD1	TGCAGCGAGCAACAGGGGCCGCCGAACACTGAAGCTTTCTTT	CSEQQGPPNTEAFF
few	TRBV20-1	14	TRBJ1-4	TRBD1	TGCAGTGCTAGAGAGGACAGGGGGAATGAAAAACTGTTTTTT	CSAREDRGNEKLFF
many	TRBV7-6	16	TRBJ2-1	NA	TGTGCCAGCAGCCCAGTAGGGCTCAGCTCCTACAATGAGCAGTTCTTC	CASSPVGLSSYNEQFF
few	TRBV29-1	13	TRBJ1-1	NA	TGCAGCGCGTCTTTAGGGGTTTCCACTGAAGCTTTCTTT	CSASLGVSTEAFF
NA	TRBV7-8	16	TRBJ1-1	NA	TGTGCCAGCAGCCCTCAGTCGGGGGGGGCGAACACTGAAGCTTTCTTT	CASSPQSGGANTEAFF
many	TRBV11-2	18	TRBJ2-7	NA	TGTGCCAGCAGCCGCGTGAGGTCAGGGACGAACTCGGCCTACGAGCAGTACTTC	CASSRVRSGTNSAYEQYF
few	TRBV29-1	11	TRBJ1-2	TRBD1	TGCAGCGTAGATGGACAGGTTGGCTACACCTTC	CSVDGQVGYTF
many	TRBV24-1	17	TRBJ2-6	NA	TGTGCCACCAGTGACCAGGACCTCGCCTCTGGGGCCAACGTCCTGACTTTC	CATSDQDLASGANVLTF
few	TRBV5-5	16	TRBJ2-2	TRBD2	TGTGCCAGCGGATTAGCGGGGCTAAGGAACACCGGGGAGCTGTTTTTT	CASGLAGLRNTGELFF
many	TRBV6-2/TRBV6-3	13	TRBJ1-5	TRBD1	TGTGCCAGCACCCCCAGGGGGGGTCAGCCCCAGCATTTT	CASTPRGGQPQHF
many	TRBV20-1	16	TRBJ2-6	TRBD1	TGCAGTGCTACGGACAGGGGGCTCTCTGGGGCCAACGTCCTGACTTTC	CSATDRGLSGANVLTF
many	TRBV28	14	TRBJ2-1	TRBD1	TGTGCCAGCAGCTTGGGACAGAGCTACAATGAGCAGTTCTTC	CASSLGQSYNEQFF
NA	TRBV28	15	TRBJ2-1	TRBD1	TGTGCCAGCAGCTTATACCGGGACAGTGGTATTGAGCAGTTCTTC	CASSLYRDSGIEQFF
many	TRBV7-9	11	TRBJ1-6	NA	TGTGCCAGCAGCCGAAATTCACCCCTCCACTTT	CASSRNSPLHF
few	TRBV6-5	16	TRBJ1-3	TRBD1	TGTGCCAGCAGTTACTCCGGGACAGGGAGAGGAAACACCATATATTTT	CASSYSGTGRGNTIYF
NA	TRBV18	15	TRBJ2-5	NA	TGTGCCAGCTCACCTGGGAGGGGGCATCAAGAGACCCAGTACTTC	CASSPGRGHQETQYF
many	TRBV7-3	19	TRBJ2-3	NA	TGTGCCAGCAGCTTAAAAGACATGAGGGTGCCCGCAAGCACAGATACGCAGTATTTT	CASSLKDMRVPASTDTQYF
NA	TRBV19	14	TRBJ2-3	NA	TGTGCCAGTAGTAAGAGAAAACACACAGATACGCAGTATTTT	CASSKRKHTDTQYF
NA	TRBV2	16	TRBJ1-1	TRBD1	TGTGCCAGCAGGCTACAGGGGTTCGGATTGGGCACTGAAGCTTTCTTT	CASRLQGFGLGTEAFF
many	TRBV24-1	16	TRBJ2-3	NA	TGTGCCACCAGTGGGACCAGACTAGGAGCCACAGATACGCAGTATTTT	CATSGTRLGATDTQYF
many	TRBV7-9	16	TRBJ1-1	NA	TGTGCCAGCAGCCACGGGTGGGTCGGAGAAAACACTGAAGCTTTCTTT	CASSHGWVGENTEAFF
NA	TRBV6-2/TRBV6-3	16	TRBJ2-1	TRBD1	TGTGCCAGCAGTTACGCAGGGGGCCGAATCTACAATGAGCAGTTCTTC	CASSYAGGRIYNEQFF
many	TRBV7-2	15	TRBJ2-2	TRBD1	TGTGCCAGCAGGCCGACAGGGGGGACCACCGGGGAGCTGTTTTTT	CASRPTGGTTGELFF
many	TRBV27	16	TRBJ2-6	NA	TGTGCCAGCAGTTTAGAAGGGGAGGCTGGGGCCAACGTCCTGACTTTC	CASSLEGEAGANVLTF
many	TRBV28	15	TRBJ2-5	TRBD1	TGTGCCAGCAACCTAGGGACAGGGGTCCAAGAGACCCAGTACTTC	CASNLGTGVQETQYF
NA	TRBV29-1	12	TRBJ1-2	NA	TGCAGCGTTGAAGGCACCAAGTATGGCTACACCTTC	CSVEGTKYGYTF
many	TRBV6-2/TRBV6-3	14	TRBJ1-5	NA	TGTGCCAGCAGTTACGGGTCCGATAATCAGCCCCAGCATTTT	CASSYGSDNQPQHF
many	TRBV23-1	14	TRBJ2-1	NA	TGCGCCAGCAGTCCCCAGGGATGGTCCAATGAGCAGTTCTTC	CASSPQGWSNEQFF
many	TRBV24-1	14	TRBJ2-5	NA	TGTGCCACCAGTGATCCCGACTTCCAAGAGACCCAGTACTTC	CATSDPDFQETQYF